Listed below are T cell receptor beta chains from one sample, sequenced in a study of patients and donors after allogeneic stem cell transplantation. TCRdb processed the RT-PCR reads anew with MiXCR; each CDR3 protein has one entry. The data hold approximately 33,000 distinct CDR3 sequences, with 6.5% to 7% observed a single time. Sequencing used blood, either unsorted or a sorted T cell fraction (not recorded which). The receptors originated from a human donor who was either an allogeneic HSCT recipient or a stem cell or donor lymphocyte infusion donor (not recorded which). It is not recorded whose cells these are; they may come from a transplant donor. CDR3s leave out the opening cysteine and the closing phenylalanine or tryptophan. Each record gives: V gene, J gene, CDR3 protein.

TRBV29-1,TRBJ2-1,SVEGSGHYNEQF
TRBV20-1,TRBJ1-2,SARVGQGLSSYGYT
TRBV5-1,TRBJ2-1,ASSLRTGWGYNEQF
TRBV11-2,TRBJ1-4,ASSLGLNEKLF
TRBV4-3,TRBJ2-7,ASSQGTAGYEQY
TRBV15,TRBJ1-4,ATSSGTSATNEKLF
TRBV12-3/TRBV12-4,TRBJ1-3,ASSSTGRANTIY
TRBV29-1,TRBJ1-1,SGRVNTEAF
TRBV5-1,TRBJ2-5,ASSWGEETQY
TRBV7-9,TRBJ1-1,ASSARGLAEAF
TRBV9,TRBJ2-1,ASSVGFGNEQF
TRBV9,TRBJ2-7,ASSPRHVSYEQY
TRBV27,TRBJ2-3,ASSLYGGSPPGTDTQY
TRBV6-6,TRBJ2-7,ASYSKTSSYEQY
TRBV6-1,TRBJ2-7,ASSEMWLEGYYEQY
TRBV20-1,TRBJ2-2,SATNPSGTGELF
TRBV6-2/TRBV6-3,TRBJ2-1,ASILDYGANEQF
TRBV12-3/TRBV12-4,TRBJ2-1,ATDPEPPYNEQF
TRBV5-6,TRBJ1-4,ASSLLSRTGPEKLF
TRBV9,TRBJ1-1,ASSVSTGDAF
TRBV7-2,TRBJ2-1,ASSLLLAGEGEQF
TRBV7-9,TRBJ2-7,ASSLGTGSYEQY
TRBV28,TRBJ2-1,ASRPTSGVNNEQF
TRBV5-5,TRBJ2-1,ASSYRDPSGTYNEQF
TRBV19,TRBJ2-3,ASSEFAGAPDTQY
TRBV3-1,TRBJ2-1,ASSLTGAVNEQF
TRBV14,TRBJ2-2,ASSQALTGPNTGELF
TRBV20-1,TRBJ2-3,SASRAGTSTDTQY
TRBV7-6,TRBJ2-2,ASSLDRSSNTGELF
TRBV10-3,TRBJ2-7,AISEGVAGSYEQY
TRBV29-1,TRBJ2-1,SVEVAGSSYNEQF
TRBV11-3,TRBJ2-1,ASSLASWLAGYNEQF
TRBV6-5,TRBJ2-7,ASSYLSAPGINEQY
TRBV6-5,TRBJ1-1,ASSKLGAPEAF
TRBV29-1,TRBJ1-2,SVGGSGRVGYT
TRBV7-9,TRBJ2-5,ASSLGEPQY
TRBV18,TRBJ2-7,ASSPETGGYEQY
TRBV28,TRBJ2-1,AARLGLYNEQF
TRBV25-1,TRBJ2-7,ASSDPGQGQYEQY
TRBV19,TRBJ1-1,ATGRVVNTEAF
TRBV3-1,TRBJ2-1,ASSPYSGGSYNEQF
TRBV15,TRBJ1-6,ATSREDSYSPLH
TRBV4-1,TRBJ2-7,ASSQEWTGVYEQY
TRBV20-1,TRBJ2-7,SAGTSGINYEQY
TRBV5-1,TRBJ2-1,ASSSPGFPQQF
TRBV6-6,TRBJ2-7,ASSYSTEHYEQY
TRBV5-6,TRBJ2-7,ASNSGSYEQY
TRBV28,TRBJ1-3,ASSLTRNTIY
TRBV14,TRBJ2-3,ASSTRQGPSTDTQY
TRBV7-9,TRBJ2-1,ASSLAGFSYNEQF
TRBV28,TRBJ2-7,ASDRGEGYEQY
TRBV10-3,TRBJ1-1,AIRGGGSTEAF
TRBV5-5,TRBJ1-2,ASSFQQGATYGYT
TRBV29-1,TRBJ2-7,SVLLDYEQY
TRBV20-1,TRBJ2-3,SARMAGGRDTQY
TRBV5-1,TRBJ2-1,ASSLVAGLSYNEQF